Below are 25 T cell receptor beta chains sequenced from a single sample in a study of Ad26.COV2.S vaccination and SARS-CoV-2 variants (dated by TCRdb to 2020 to 2023). The library came from the immunoSEQ multiplex PCR assay. Held by TCRdb, this immuneACCESS table contains in-frame sequences only and omits some clones. Under half of the omission traces to an unresolved V gene where checked; the cause of the rest is unknown. The sample data list about 250,000 clones, and around 87% of these were observed just once. The top ten constitute about 3.1% of the sample. According to the study, the label for this sample's treatment or condition signals: around 19 received Ad26.COV2.S at low or high dose, single or two shots; several received placebo; per-sample allocation not given. Repertoires of vaccine and placebo recipients were sequenced from samples taken on day 63 after the first injection. Sequencing used peripheral blood, obtained in a trial of Ad26.COV2.S vaccine versus placebo. The receptors derive from a person between 18 and 60 years old who received the Ad26.COV2.S COVID-19 vaccine or a placebo.

The chain is built from TRBV5-1 and TRBJ2-7, with no clear D. V shed 0 bases and J shed 5 bases, with 18 bases lying between them. The germline CDR1 and CDR2 sequences are SGHRS and YFSETQ. The CDR3 runs 16 residues. Here the CDR3 DNA reads TGCGCCAGCAGCTTGGGGGGAACGGAGTCCTATGACGAGCAGTACTTC. It codes for CASSLGGTESYDEQYF.

V gene TRBV4-2 combines with J gene TRBJ1-5; D call uncertain. The CDR3 length is 12 residues. Germline V lookup: CDR1 LGHNA, CDR2 YNFKEQ. The V end lost 1 base, the J end lost 6 bases, and 4 bases lay between the germline ends. The CDR3 loop reads CASSQGTQPQHF. The CDR3 DNA reads TGTGCCAGCAGCCAAGGGACTCAGCCCCAGCATTTT.

The gene calls are TRBV4-1 and TRBJ2-1; TRBD2 matches 8 bases. Looked up from germline, CDR1 is MGHRA and CDR2 is YSYEKL. This CDR3 spans 15 amino acids. The V gene end was trimmed by 0 bases and the J gene end by 4 bases; junction bases not matched to a gene: 2. CDR3 nucleotide sequence: TGCGCCAGCAGCCAAGAACTAGCGGCATACAATGAGCAGTTCTTC. This gives the protein CASSQELAAYNEQFF.

This clone has more than one count but fewer than ten. The chain links TRBV9 to TRBJ1-1; D is ambiguous. Between the trimmed V and J ends, which lost 0 bases and 2 bases, there was a span of 11 bases. CDR1 and CDR2 (germline): SGDLS, YYNGEE. This CDR3 contains 15 residues. The CDR3 is CASSVAAAQNTEAFF. Here the CDR3 DNA reads TGTGCCAGCAGCGTAGCAGCTGCCCAAAACACTGAAGCTTTCTTT.

The chain employs TRBV6-5 and TRBJ2-3; TRBD1 agrees at 11 bases. The ends lost 6 bases at V and 2 bases at J; junction bases unmatched: 4. The CDR3 is 15 amino acids. The germline V gene encodes CDR1 MNHEY and CDR2 SVGAGI. The CDR3 DNA reads as TGTGCCAGCAGCACGGACAGGGGGCTCACAGATACGCAGTATTTT. It encodes CASSTDRGLTDTQYF.

This clone was picked up one time. The chain links TRBV6-6 to TRBJ2-1; 7 bases map to TRBD1. V gave up 5 bases and J gave up 4 bases; unmatched junction bases: 5. The CDR3 spans 14 residues. Germline values: CDR1 MNHNY, CDR2 SVGAGI (reference sequence). CDR3 DNA sequence: TGTGCCAGCAGTAATTCGGACAGGTACAATGAGCAGTTCTTC. It is translated as CASSNSDRYNEQFF.

This clone appeared once. The chain recombines TRBV11-3 with TRBJ1-1; D unresolved. CDR1 SGHNT and CDR2 YENEEA come from the germline V gene. The V gene lost 5 bases and the J gene lost 4 bases, with 8 bases spanning the gap. The CDR3 extends over 12 amino acids. In nucleotides, the CDR3 is TGTGCCAGCAGCGGACCGACCACTGAAGCTTTCTTT. Amino acid sequence: CASSGPTTEAFF.

The J gene is TRBJ2-6, the V gene TRBV19; D is perhaps TRBD1 (6 bases). Germline-derived CDR1 and CDR2 are LNHDA and SQIVND (reference sequence). The CDR3 has 15 residues. V dropped 10 bases and J dropped 0 bases, with 13 bases sitting between them. The CDR3: CATNGDTSGANVLTF. In DNA form, the CDR3 reads TGTGCCACCAACGGGGACACCTCTGGGGCCAACGTCCTGACTTTC.

This sequence joins TRBV29-1 and TRBJ2-3; 13 bases line up with TRBD2. Trimming removed 6 bases from V and 6 bases from J; junction bases left unmatched: 6. Germline assignment: CDR1 SQVTM and CDR2 ANQGSEA. The CDR3 is made up of 14 amino acids. The CDR3 sequence is CSVGTSGVRDTQYF. DNA of the CDR3: TGCAGCGTAGGGACTAGCGGGGTTAGGGATACGCAGTATTTT.

This clone was observed once. The J gene is TRBJ2-2, the V gene TRBV4-3; the D call may be TRBD1 or TRBD2 (6 bases each). The V and J ends lost 0 bases and 5 bases respectively, with 10 bases between them. Germline lookup yields CDR1 LGHNA and CDR2 YSLEER. CDR3 length: 15 amino acids. The CDR3 sequence: CASSQEEGGTGELFF. For the CDR3, the DNA is TGCGCCAGCAGCCAAGAGGAGGGGGGTACCGGGGAGCTGTTTTTT.

The chain couples TRBV28 to TRBJ2-7; 9 bases map to TRBD1. CDR1 MDHEN and CDR2 SYDVKM come from the germline V gene. The junction had 7 bases not matched to a gene; V was cut back by 6 bases and J by 4 bases. The CDR3 runs 14 residues. CDR3 sequence: CASSLDRGVYEQYF. The DNA of the CDR3 is TGTGCCAGCAGCCTGGACAGGGGCGTTTACGAGCAGTACTTC.

The genes are TRBV7-7 and TRBJ2-7; D uncertain. The germline V gene has CDR1 SSHAT and CDR2 FNYEAQ (reference sequence). This CDR3 contains 15 residues. V lost 5 bases, J lost 5 bases, and 19 bases lay in between. CDR3 sequence: CASSPTPMVTHEQYF. DNA for the CDR3: TGTGCCAGCAGCCCTACACCCATGGTAACCCACGAGCAGTACTTC. Variable domain in full (rest from reference TRBV7-7 and TRBJ2-7): GAGVSQSPRYKVTKRGQDVTLRCDPISSHATLYWYQQALGQGPEFLTYFNYEAQPDKSGLPSDRFSAERPEGSISTLTIQRTEQRDSAMYRCASSPTPMVTHEQYFGPGTRLTVT.

The V gene is TRBV25-1, the J gene TRBJ2-7; TRBD1 aligns across 7 bases. Germline CDR1 and CDR2: MGHDK and SYGVNS. J lost 3 bases, V lost 8 bases, and 10 bases had no gene match. The CDR3 loop spans 14 amino acids. The CDR3, as DNA: TGTGCCAGCGGATCGGGACAGCAAATCTACGAGCAGTACTTC. Encoded protein: CASGSGQQIYEQYF.

The chain couples TRBV5-3 to TRBJ2-1, with D hard to call. Being an ORF, TRBV5-3 has a function that is uncertain. CDR3 length equals 17 residues. Trimming took 4 bases from V and 5 from J, leaving 22 bases between them. The CDR3 DNA reads TGTGCCAGAAGCCAGGCCCTCGCCTCTCCGGATAACAATGAGCAGTTCTTC. Protein product: CARSQALASPDNNEQFF.

The gene calls are TRBV19 and TRBJ1-2; 7 nucleotides agree with TRBD1. The CDR3 has 14 residues. Germline loops: CDR1 LNHDA, CDR2 SQIVND (reference sequence). Trimming at V came to 5 bases and at J to 9 bases, leaving 12 bases not matched to a gene. The CDR3 sequence is CASSLRDSGARYTF. The CDR3 DNA follows: TGTGCCAGTAGTCTCCGGGACAGCGGGGCTCGCTACACCTTC.

This clone was recorded once. The rearrangement joins TRBV12-3 or TRBV12-4 to TRBJ1-2, with D possibly matching TRBD1 (5 bases). The V end lost 1 base, the J end lost 8 bases, and 11 bases lay between the germline ends. This CDR3 is 13 amino acids long. Here the CDR3 DNA reads TGTGCCAGCAGTTTAGGGGGGTACTTCGGCTACACCTTC. Translation gives CASSLGGYFGYTF.

The V and J genes are TRBV25-1 and TRBJ2-5, with TRBD2 matching 7 bases. V was pared by 6 bases and J by 5 bases, with 9 bases of the junction left unmatched. The germline V gene has CDR1 MGHDK and CDR2 SYGVNS. This CDR3 has 14 amino acids. The CDR3, as DNA: TGTGCCAGCAGCCCTGTCGGGGGGAGGGAGACCCAGTACTTC. This gives the protein CASSPVGGRETQYF.

The chain joins TRBV5-1 to TRBJ2-3; the D is unclear. The length of the CDR3 is 17 residues. The V and J ends lost 0 bases and 2 bases respectively, with 16 bases between them. Looked up from germline, CDR1 is SGHRS and CDR2 is YFSETQ. The CDR3 here is CASSLAGVRPPTDTQYF. The CDR3 DNA reads TGCGCCAGCAGCTTGGCTGGAGTGCGTCCCCCCACAGATACGCAGTATTTT.

The rearrangement uses TRBV6-5 and TRBJ2-7; TRBD1 might be the D (6 bases). Per germline, CDR1 MNHEY and CDR2 SVGAGI. V lost 7 bases and J 3 bases, leaving 13 bases between the germline ends. The CDR3 spans 13 residues. In nucleotides, the CDR3 is TGTGCCAGCAATCCGACAGGAGACTACGAGCAGTACTTC. Its protein product is CASNPTGDYEQYF.

This rearrangement joins TRBV27 to TRBJ1-4, with a weak D call TRBD1 (5 bases). With 3 bases removed from V and 7 bases from J, the gap between germline ends came to 9 bases. Germline V gives CDR1 MNHEY, CDR2 SMNVEV (reference sequence). The CDR3 is made up of 13 amino acids. DNA of the CDR3: TGTGCCAGCAGTTTGCCAGGGAGTGAAAAACTGTTTTTT. It codes for CASSLPGSEKLFF.

The count of this clone is one. The gene calls are TRBV6-1 and TRBJ2-1; D remains unclear. Germline CDR1 is MNHNS and CDR2 is SASEGT. CDR3 length: 16 amino acids. Trimming shortened V by 0 bases and J by 8 bases, and 17 bases separated the two germline ends. The CDR3: CASSEAWKRQRDEQFF. The CDR3 DNA follows: TGTGCCAGCAGTGAAGCATGGAAACGGCAAAGGGATGAGCAGTTCTTC.

Only one count was recorded for this clone. The chain recombines TRBV11-2 with TRBJ1-1; TRBD1 matches 11 bases. Germline V CDR1 and CDR2: SGHAT, FQNNGV. J was trimmed by 0 bases and V by 5 bases; bases with no gene match: 5. This CDR3 has 16 residues. The CDR3 is CASSLGQGALNTEAFF. CDR3 nucleotide sequence: TGTGCCAGCAGCCTTGGACAGGGGGCCCTGAACACTGAAGCTTTCTTT.

The V call is TRBV28, the J call TRBJ2-1; D ambiguous. Germline V gene data show CDR1 as MDHEN and CDR2 as SYDVKM. The CDR3 length is 15 residues. V dropped 2 bases and J dropped 0 bases, with 8 bases sitting between them. CDR3 nucleotide sequence: TGTGCCAGCAGTTTACTGCAAAGCTCCTACAATGAGCAGTTCTTC. Its translation: CASSLLQSSYNEQFF.

This clone was observed a handful of times. This chain uses TRBV5-1 with TRBJ1-2; no definite D call. Trimming took 5 bases from V and 6 from J, leaving 17 bases between them. The CDR3 has 14 residues. Germline loops: CDR1 SGHRS, CDR2 YFSETQ. CDR3 region: CASRDRVAVDGYTF. CDR3 coding DNA: TGCGCCAGCAGAGATCGAGTGGCAGTGGATGGCTACACCTTC.

The chain employs TRBV19 and TRBJ2-7; D ambiguous. The CDR3 is 13 amino acids. Germline loops: CDR1 LNHDA, CDR2 SQIVND (reference sequence). The V and J ends lost 3 bases and 6 bases respectively, with 12 bases between them. The CDR3 nucleotides are TGTGCCAGTAGTATCAGAGGATATGGCGAGCAGTACTTC. Translating gives CASSIRGYGEQYF. Full variable domain (missing parts from reference TRBV19 and TRBJ2-7): DGGITQSPKYLFRKEGQNVTLSCEQNLNHDAMYWYRQDPGQGLRLIYYSQIVNDFQKGDIAEGYSVSREKKESFPLTVTSAQKNPTAFYLCASSIRGYGEQYFGPGTRLTVT.